This TCR beta chain was identified during a study of ipilimumab plus nivolumab after autologous stem cell transplantation. Whole-study context: Median doses per patient: four to six ipilimumab, under 10 nivolumab.

Checkpoint therapy with ipilimumab 1 mg/kg began 14 to 28 days after transplant. V was clipped by 0 bases and J by 5 bases, with 11 bases between them. Germline V gives CDR1 SGHNT, CDR2 YYREEE (reference sequence). CDR3 length: 14 amino acids. Profiled with immunoSEQ multiplex PCR; TCRdb holds only in-frame clones, not every one. Altogether 2,500 to 3,500 clones are present, about 80% being singletons, with the ten largest covering over 9.5%. Sequences were derived from PBMCs, sampled in a trial of ipilimumab plus nivolumab as post-transplant consolidation. The source is a male donor with primary mediastinal lymphoma. V is TRBV5-4 and J is TRBJ1-2, with D maybe TRBD1 (5 bases). CDR3 residues: CASSLEEGIYGYTF. The CDR3, as DNA: TGTGCCAGCAGCTTGGAAGAGGGGATTTATGGCTACACCTTC.